This T cell receptor beta chain came from a study of blood T cell repertoires in COVID-19. Turning to the study itself: Both acute and convalescent COVID-19 samples were obtained from the United States, Italy and Spain.

Germline trimming cut 3 bases from V and 4 bases from J; bases unmatched to any gene: 6. The germline V gene has CDR1 SGHRS and CDR2 YFSETQ. The length of the CDR3 is 15 residues. Per the authors' pipeline: Reference gene primers were amplified, and this amplification served to estimate nucleated cell counts. Data came from immunoSEQ multiplex PCR; TCRdb stores just in-frame clones and leaves some out. V, J and clone size are those of that table, while D and trimming were read from the DNA. The repertoire holds about 93,000 clones, about nine tenths seen once, with around 1.5% in the top ten. J is TRBJ2-7 and V is TRBV5-1; the match to TRBD1 covers 11 bases. The specimen sequenced was peripheral blood. The receptor was derived from a human donor with active COVID-19. The donor label of this sample is uncertain. The CDR3 sequence is CASSSGQGAEYEQYF. DNA of the CDR3: TGCGCCAGCAGCTCCGGACAGGGGGCTGAGTACGAGCAGTACTTC.